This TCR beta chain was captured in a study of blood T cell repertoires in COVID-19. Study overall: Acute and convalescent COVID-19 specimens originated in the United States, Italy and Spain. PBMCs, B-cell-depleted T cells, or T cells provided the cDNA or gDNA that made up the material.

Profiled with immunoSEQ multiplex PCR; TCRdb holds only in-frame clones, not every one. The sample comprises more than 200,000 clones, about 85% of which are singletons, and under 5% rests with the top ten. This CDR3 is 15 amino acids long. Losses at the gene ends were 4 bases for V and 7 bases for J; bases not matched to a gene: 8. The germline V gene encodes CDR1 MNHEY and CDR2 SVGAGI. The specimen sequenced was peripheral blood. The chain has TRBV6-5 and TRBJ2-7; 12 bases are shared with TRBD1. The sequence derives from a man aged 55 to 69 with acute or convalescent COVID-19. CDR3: CASSSGGTGGVEQYF. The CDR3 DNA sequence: TGTGCCAGCAGTTCCGGAGGGACAGGGGGCGTTGAGCAGTACTTC.